The source of this T cell receptor (beta chain) is a study of cytomegalovirus exposure and HLA in healthy donors. Study findings and constraints: Later analysis indicated greater clonal expansion among HLA-associated TCR beta chains than among equally common other chains.

J lost 2 bases, V lost 7 bases, and 5 bases had no gene match. The CDR3 has 14 amino acids. Germline-derived CDR1 and CDR2 are MNHNS and SASEGT. In regard to this clone: Its antigen is currently unknown.

PCR employed 60 Vbeta and 13 Jbeta primers. Only in-frame clones appear in the TCRdb table, and some are missing; sequencing was by immunoSEQ multiplex PCR. Of 130,000 to 150,000 clones listed, about 75% were seen once; the top ten hold 1.5% to 2%. The genes are TRBV6-1 and TRBJ1-1, with TRBD1 matching 9 bases. The sample consisted of PBMCs. This TCR came from a woman aged 25 to 39 in good health and CMV-seronegative. CDR3 in DNA: TGTGCCAGCAACAGACAGGGGGTTAACACTGAAGCTTTCTTT. Its protein product is CASNRQGVNTEAFF.